The entry below gives a single T cell receptor beta chain sequence along with its context. The antigen is not known. These data are taken from a study of vaccination and CD4 T cells after COVID-19. An Oncomine TCR Beta short-read assay was used to sequence the DNA from cultured CD4+ T cells. Using its own MiXCR run on the PCR reads, TCRdb lists one record per CDR3 protein. This sample yields roughly 20,000 distinct CDR3 sequences, of which roughly 29% are seen a single time; roughly a tenth belongs to the top ten. Study-wide results and limits: Among reactive clones from convalescent patients, a median about 86% appeared only post-vaccination.

The sample's treatment: roughly 11-day PBMC culture with coronavirus spike peptide pools or control peptides (ViraFEST assay). Germline values: CDR1 SGHAT, CDR2 FQNNGV. J was trimmed by 5 bases and V by 6 bases; bases with no gene match: 9. CDR3 length: 15 amino acids. This sequence was found in a human donor with COVID-19. This rearrangement joins TRBV11-2 to TRBJ2-5; 10 bases map to TRBD2. The sequencing sample was made of cultured CD4+ T cells from blood. The CDR3 sequence: CASRQAGGQGETQYF. In nucleotides, the CDR3 is TGTGCCAGCAGGCAAGCGGGGGGGCAAGGGGAGACCCAGTACTTC.